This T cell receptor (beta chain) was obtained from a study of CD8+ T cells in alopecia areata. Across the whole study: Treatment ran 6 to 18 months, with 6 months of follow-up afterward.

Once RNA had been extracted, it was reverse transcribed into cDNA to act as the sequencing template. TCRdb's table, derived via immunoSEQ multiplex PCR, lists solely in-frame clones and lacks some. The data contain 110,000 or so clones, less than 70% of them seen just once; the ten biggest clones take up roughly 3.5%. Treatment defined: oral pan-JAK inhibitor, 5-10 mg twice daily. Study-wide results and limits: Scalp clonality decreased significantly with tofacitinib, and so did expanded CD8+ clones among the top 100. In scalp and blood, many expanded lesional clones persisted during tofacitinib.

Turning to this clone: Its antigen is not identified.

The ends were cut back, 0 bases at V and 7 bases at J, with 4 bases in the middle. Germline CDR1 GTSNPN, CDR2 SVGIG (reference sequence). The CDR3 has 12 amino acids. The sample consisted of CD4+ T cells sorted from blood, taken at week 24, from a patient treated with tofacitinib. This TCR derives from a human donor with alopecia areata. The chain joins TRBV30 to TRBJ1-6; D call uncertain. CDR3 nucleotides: TGTGCCTGGAGTGTACACAATTCACCCCTCCACTTT. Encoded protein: CAWSVHNSPLHF. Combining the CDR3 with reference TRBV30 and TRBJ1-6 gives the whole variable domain SQTIHQWPATLVQPVGSPLSLECTVEGTSNPNLYWYRQAAGRGLQLLFYSVGIGQISSEVPQNLSASRPQDRQFILSSKKLLLSDSGFYLCAWSVHNSPLHFGNGTRLTVT.